Listed here are 2 T cell receptor beta chains from one sample, sequenced in a study. The sorted Tregs were CD4+CD25+CD127-/low cells. TCRdb analysed the 5' RACE reads with MiXCR anew, one entry per CDR3 protein. The sample yields approximately 58,000 distinct CDR3 sequences, roughly 28% seen once. Sequencing used tumor-infiltrating Tregs sorted from the breast tumor. The receptors come from a female donor with breast cancer.

Ten or more counts support this clonotype. V is TRBV3-1 and J is TRBJ1-1; D is unclear. The germline V gene has CDR1 LGHDT and CDR2 YNNKEL (reference sequence). The CDR3 spans 16 residues. Trimming removed 0 bases at V and 2 bases at J, with 13 bases between. The CDR3 nucleotides read TGTGCCAGCAGCCAAGATCTCCGGAACACCAACACTGAAGCTTTCTTT. Residues: CASSQDLRNTNTEAFF.

This clonotype was detected only a few times. The V gene is TRBV10-3, the J gene TRBJ2-5, with 10 bases fitting TRBD2. The CDR3 is 15 amino acids. The germline V gene has CDR1 ENHRY and CDR2 SYGVKD. Losses at the gene ends were 5 bases for V and 2 bases for J; bases not matched to a gene: 5. This CDR3 reads CAISSTSGPQETQYF. The CDR3 DNA reads TGTGCCATCAGTTCGACTAGCGGGCCACAAGAGACCCAGTACTTC.